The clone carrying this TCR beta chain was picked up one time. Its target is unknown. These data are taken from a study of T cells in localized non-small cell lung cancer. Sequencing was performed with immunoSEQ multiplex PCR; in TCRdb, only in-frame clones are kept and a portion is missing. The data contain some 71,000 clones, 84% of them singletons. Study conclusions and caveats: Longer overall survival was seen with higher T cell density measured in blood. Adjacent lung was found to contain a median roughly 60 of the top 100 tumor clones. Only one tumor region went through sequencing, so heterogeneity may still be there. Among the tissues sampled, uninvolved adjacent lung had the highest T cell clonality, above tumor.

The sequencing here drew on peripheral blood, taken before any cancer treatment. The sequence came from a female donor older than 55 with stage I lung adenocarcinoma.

Written as DNA, the CDR3 is TGTGCCAGTAGCTCCGGGACAGGGTTAAGTCAGCCCCAGCATTTT. Encoded protein: CASSSGTGLSQPQHF. The chain is built from TRBV19 and TRBJ1-5, with 9 nucleotides matching TRBD1. The germline CDR1 and CDR2 sequences are LNHDA and SQIVND (reference sequence). V lost 6 bases and J lost 6; bases outside the gene matches: 9. The CDR3 spans 15 residues.